This T cell receptor (beta chain) was profiled in a study of T cell responses to AZD1222 COVID-19 vaccine (dated by TCRdb to the early 2020s). For the wider study: A total of 233 trial participants underwent TCR sequencing, of whom about 200 had received two doses of AZD1222 and some 25 had received two doses of the MenACWY control vaccine. Trial participants were enrolled into age subgroups of 18-55, 56-69 and 70-plus years, which contained 148, 28 and 57 TCR-sequenced participants, respectively.

Germline trimming: 4 bases from V, 6 bases from J; junction bases outside gene matches: 7. The germline V gene gives CDR1 as SGDLS and CDR2 as YYNGEE. The CDR3 numbers 14 residues from cysteine through phenylalanine. The only DNA kept is the CDR3, 42 bases in frame from the first base. The CDR3 regions of human TCRbeta chains were analyzed by immunosequencing. The published analysis was carried out like this. Repertoire TCRs were checked for matches against a reference library of SARS-CoV-2-specific TCRs that had been generated using the MIRA antigen-specificity platform. Breadth meant the fraction of unique TCRs that were SARS-CoV-2-associated, whereas depth meant the fraction of total T cells that were SARS-CoV-2-associated. Using the MIRA data, each spike-specific TCR was mapped to the spike region that the TCR reacts to and placed in a CD4 or CD8 class. Log10-transformed breadth and depth values were compared by one-way ANOVA with Sidak's multiple comparisons tests. As stored in TCRdb, this immuneACCESS dataset retains in-frame rearrangements with V and J assigned. A fraction of the clones does not appear; measured against another copy, unresolved V genes explain less than half of the discrepancy, and the remainder lacks a known reason. That table supplies the V and J calls and clone size; D and trimming were determined from the DNA. Within this sample are tens of thousands of clones, with around 82% of them counted one time only. The ten largest clones represent approximately 5.9% of the sample.

As to this clone: The antigen it binds to is not known. No much larger clonotype is one base removed from it; base qualities were not supplied.

Points the paper makes about the study in general: Because no day 14 peak-response samples were available, the repertoires could be characterized only after the peak T cell response. Participants were mostly white British, with more females than males. The authors suggested clonal diversity may have been underestimated. The vaccine-associated CD4 TCRs covered the entire spike protein, and the dominant responses fell in regions 160-218 and 743-854. After two AZD1222 doses, both the breadth and the depth of spike-specific TCRs were significantly higher than at day 0 and than in MenACWY recipients. Nearly half of unique spike-specific TCRs reportedly recognized epitopes outside regions mutated in the B.1.351 and B.1.1.7 variants. In the small 56-69-year group, the increase in depth fell short of significance, most likely because of low power. Conclusions about previously exposed vaccinees are limited because only five to seven AZD1222 recipients were SARS-CoV-2 seropositive at baseline.

Per the publication, the time point label means: about 28 days (+/-7) after the second vaccine dose. AZD1222 recipients whose second dose came at about 4 weeks and those whose second dose came at about 12 weeks were combined into one group, since spike-specific TCR depth and breadth did not differ between the two schedules. Vaccinee samples were obtained from the UK trials COV001 and COV002, which included a single-blind randomized controlled phase 2/3 trial of AZD1222 (ChAdOx1 nCoV-19) in healthy adults. For TCRbeta chain sequencing, PBMC samples from trial participants were taken at day 0 and at day 28 after the second dose.

Sequenced material: peripheral blood, taken 28 days after the second AZD1222 dose. This receptor was taken from an adult who received the AZD1222 COVID-19 vaccine. The chain links TRBV9 with TRBJ1-5; 7 bases in between match TRBD1. The CDR3 has the sequence CASSQGEGRQPQHF. The sequence in DNA is TGTGCCAGCAGCCAGGGGGAAGGTCGTCAGCCCCAGCATTTT. The variable domain in full, with residues beyond the CDR3 obtained from the reference TRBV9 and TRBJ1-5 genes, is DSGVTQTPKHLITATGQRVTLRCSPRSGDLSVYWYQQSLDQGLQFLIQYYNGEERAKGNILERFSAQQFPDLHSELNLSSLELGDSALYFCASSQGEGRQPQHFGDGTRLSIL.